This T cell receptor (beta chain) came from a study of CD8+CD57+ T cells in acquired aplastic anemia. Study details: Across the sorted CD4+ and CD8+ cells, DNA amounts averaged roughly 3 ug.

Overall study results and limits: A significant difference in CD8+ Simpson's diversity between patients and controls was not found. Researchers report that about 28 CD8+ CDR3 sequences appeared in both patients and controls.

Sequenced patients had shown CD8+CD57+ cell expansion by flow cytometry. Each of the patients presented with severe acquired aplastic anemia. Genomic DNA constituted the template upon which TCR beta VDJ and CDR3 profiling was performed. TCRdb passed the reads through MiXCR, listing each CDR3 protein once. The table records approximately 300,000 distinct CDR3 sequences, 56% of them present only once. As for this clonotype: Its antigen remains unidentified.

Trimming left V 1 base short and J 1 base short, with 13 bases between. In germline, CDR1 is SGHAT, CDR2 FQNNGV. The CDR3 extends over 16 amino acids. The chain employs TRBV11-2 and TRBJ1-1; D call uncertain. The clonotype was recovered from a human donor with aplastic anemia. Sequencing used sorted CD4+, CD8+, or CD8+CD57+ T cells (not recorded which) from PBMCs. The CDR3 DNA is TGTGCCAGCAGCTTAGGACGGGGTTGGAAGAACACTGAAGCTTTCTTT. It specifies CASSLGRGWKNTEAFF. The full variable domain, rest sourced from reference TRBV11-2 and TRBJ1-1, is EAGVAQSPRYKIIEKRQSVAFWCNPISGHATLYWYQQILGQGPKLLIQFQNNGVVDDSQLPKDRFSAERLKGVDSTLKIQPAKLEDSAVYLCASSLGRGWKNTEAFFGQGTRLTVV.